The 13 T cell receptor beta chains below all came from one sample that was sequenced in a study of tumor-infiltrating lymphocytes in glioblastoma multiforme. TCR beta libraries were built from RNA through three nested multiplex PCR rounds using modified ARM-PCR. TCRdb itself ran the multiplex PCR reads through MiXCR, one entry per CDR3 protein. The sample lists 25,000 to 35,000 distinct CDR3 sequences, about 58% seen once, with around 34% in the top ten. The source material was brain tumor tissue. These receptors were collected from a male donor with glioblastoma.

This clonotype was seen a handful of times. The V call is TRBV5-1, the J call TRBJ2-1, with 10 bases fitting TRBD1. Per the germline V gene, CDR1 is SGHRS and CDR2 is YFSETQ. This CDR3 is 15 amino acids long. V gave up 6 bases and J gave up 5 bases; unmatched junction bases: 8. This chain's CDR3 is CASNSGTGAHNEQFF. The CDR3 DNA follows: TGCGCCAGCAACTCCGGGACAGGGGCCCACAATGAGCAGTTCTTC.

This clonotype was seen a few times. A much bigger clone sits one base away, suggesting this may be a read error. The chain carries TRBV5-4 and TRBJ2-2, with 11 nucleotides matching TRBD2. CDR3 length: 16 amino acids. CDR1 and CDR2 from the germline V gene are SGHNT and YYREEE (reference sequence). The CDR3, as DNA: TGTGCCAGCAGCAACCTAGCGGGAGGCTACACCGGGGGGCTGTTTTTT. Translation gives CASSNLAGGYTGGLFF.

The table lists this clonotype with a few counts. This clone may be a read error of a much larger clone one base away. V usage is TRBV28 and J usage is TRBJ2-2; D is tentatively TRBD1 or TRBD2 (5 bases each). The CDR3 totals 16 residues. V dropped 2 bases and J dropped 1 base, with 11 bases sitting between them. From germline, CDR1 is MDHEN and CDR2 SYDVKM. The CDR3 sequence: CASSLPGRENTGELFF. The CDR3 region has the DNA TGTGCCAGCAGTTTACCGGGACGGGAGAACACCGGGGAGCTGTTTTTT.

This sequence joins TRBV6-6 and TRBJ1-5; possible D gene TRBD1, 5 bases. The V end lost 5 bases, the J end lost 4 bases, and 12 bases lay between the germline ends. This CDR3 is built from 14 residues. Germline V CDR1 and CDR2: MNHNY, SVGAGI (reference sequence). Here the CDR3 DNA reads TGTGCCAGCAGTCGTCAGGGAGGTAATCAGCCCCAGCATTTT. Translation gives CASSRQGGNQPQHF.

The chain is built from TRBV5-1 and TRBJ2-1, with TRBD1 as a possible D gene (5 bases). CDR3 size: 15 residues. Germline V gene lookup returns CDR1 SGHRS and CDR2 YFSETQ. The V gene lost 0 bases and the J gene lost 8 bases, with 15 bases spanning the gap. CDR3 nucleotides: TGCGCCAGCAGCTTGGCCGGTCAGGGCAGGGATGAGCAGTTCTTC. The encoded protein is CASSLAGQGRDEQFF.

Comments on this clonotype: Being one base from a much bigger clone, this may be a read error. The rearrangement joins TRBV7-9 to TRBJ1-2; D possibly corresponds to TRBD1 (5 bases). The CDR3 length is 14 residues. Trimming removed 9 bases at V and 10 bases at J, with 24 bases between. In germline, CDR1 is SEHNR, CDR2 FQNEAQ (reference sequence). This chain's CDR3 is CASSYPTAQSDYTF. Here the CDR3 DNA reads TGTGCCAGTTCCTACCCGACAGCTCAATCTGACTACACCTTC.

The table lists this clonotype with a count of one. This CDR3 is missing its conserved last phenylalanine or tryptophan, likely due to a read error. This rearrangement joins TRBV12-3 or TRBV12-4 to TRBJ2-3; 7 bases match TRBD1. This CDR3 comprises 16 residues. CDR3 nucleotide sequence: TGTGCCAGCAGTCCCTCTTGGACAGGCTGGACAGAAACGCAGTATTCT. Translating gives CASSPSWTGWTETQYS.

On this clonotype itself: One junction end does not reproduce the germline sequence, and a read error may be involved. The rearrangement uses TRBV10-1 and TRBJ2-7; D call uncertain. CDR1 WNHNN and CDR2 SYGVQD come from the germline V gene (reference sequence). The CDR3 sequence is 13 residues long. DNA of the CDR3: TGCGCAAGCAGTGATAACGACCCCTACGAGCAGTACTTC. Encoded protein: CASSDNDPYEQYF.

As regards this clonotype: The junction departs from the called germline gene at one end, perhaps through a read error. The chain is built from TRBV11-3 and TRBJ2-2; 7 bases match TRBD1. Germline V lookup: CDR1 SGHNT, CDR2 YENEEA. CDR3 length: 15 amino acids. The CDR3 reads CASSLGGQITGELLF. For the CDR3, the DNA is TGTGCCAGCAGCTTAGGGGGACAGATAACCGGGGAGCTGCTTTTT. Drawing the rest from reference TRBV11-3 and TRBJ2-2, the complete variable domain is EAGVVQSPRYKIIEKKQPVAFWCNPISGHNTLYWYLQNLGQGPELLIRYENEEAVDDSQLPKDRFSAERLKGVDSTLKIQPAELGDSAVYLCASSLGGQITGELLFGEGSRLTVL.

The table lists this clonotype with many counts. The gene calls are TRBV20-1 and TRBJ2-5; 10 nucleotides line up with TRBD2. Trimming at V came to 1 base and at J to 2 bases, leaving 7 bases not matched to a gene. The CDR3 length is 16 residues. Per the germline V gene, CDR1 is DFQATT and CDR2 is SNEGSKA (reference sequence). The DNA of the CDR3 is TGCAGTGCTAGAGTTCCGCTAGCGGGAGATCAAGAGACCCAGTACTTC. Its protein product is CSARVPLAGDQETQYF.

By share, this clonotype ranks as medium-sized. The CDR3 is CASSPQNADTQYF. The CDR3 DNA follows: TGTGCCAGCAGCCCCCAGAACGCAGATACGCAGTATTTT. The genes are TRBV11-2 and TRBJ2-3; unclear D gene. CDR1 is SGHAT, CDR2 FQNNGV, per germline. Trimming cost V 5 bases and J 4 bases, with 10 bases left between them. The length of the CDR3 is 13 residues.

Many counts were recorded for this clonotype. The chain uses TRBV11-2 and TRBJ2-7; D gene unclear. Germline lookup yields CDR1 SGHAT and CDR2 FQNNGV. Trimming cost V 1 base and J 0 bases, with 7 bases left between them. This CDR3 spans 14 amino acids. CDR3 sequence (DNA): TGTGCCAGCAGCTTAGTTTCAGACTCCTACGAGCAGTACTTC. This codes for CASSLVSDSYEQYF.

About this clonotype itself: An end of the junction differs from the germline gene, which may be a read error. V is TRBV12-3 or TRBV12-4 and J is TRBJ2-2, with D perhaps matching TRBD1 (6 bases). The CDR3 sequence is 17 residues long. The CDR3 sequence: CACSLWAGDRLAGELFF. The CDR3 coding sequence is TGTGCCTGCAGCCTATGGGCAGGGGATAGGTTGGCCGGGGAGCTGTTTTTT.